This entry describes one TCR beta chain. Its target antigen remains unknown. Base qualities are missing; no much larger clone stands one base away. This entry comes from a study of cytomegalovirus exposure and HLA in healthy donors (dated by TCRdb to about 2017). Study-wide context: An earlier analysis of about 530 of the donors reported about 280 Gb of sequence data and 95 million to 130 million unique TCR beta sequences obtained from roughly 170 million T cells. Of the roughly 400 genotyped donors, roughly 80% were placed in the genetic ancestry cluster associated with self-reported Caucasian donors. The number of typed donors differed by locus: roughly 629-640 for A, B, C, DRB1 and DQB1; some 500 for DQA1; approximately 600 for DPA1; and some 450 for DPB1. Donor age, sex, ethnicity and CMV serostatus were compiled alongside the repertoire data. A later genetic analysis took genome-wide SNP genotypes for about three fifths of the 666 donors and used that subset as a discovery cohort. The study aimed to test whether signatures of past pathogen exposure could be identified by cataloging public T cell receptors. All discovery cohort repertoires had been generated on a single sequencing platform. In the later analysis, no new phenotypic data were used to find candidate immune exposures; instead, reliance was placed on TCR beta sequences and their occurrence across donors. Roughly 310 gigabases of sequencing data and approximately 85 million unique TCR sequences were included in an early release covering under 650 HLA-typed donors. In a later analysis, previously published TCR beta repertoires from roughly 710 donors were re-analyzed and high-resolution HLA genotyping was added so that TCR occurrence patterns could be studied. A separate validation cohort of 100 to 150 different subjects was used in addition to the 666-subject first cohort. The study combined high-throughput TCR immunosequencing, statistical association of individual TCRs with disease status, and machine learning to predict cytomegalovirus infection status. The study profiled the T cell repertoires of 666 subjects by immunosequencing and related them to cytomegalovirus serostatus. On average, roughly 240,000 unique TCR beta nucleotide sequences were sequenced per donor among some 430 genotyped donors of the cohort, with about 19% of those sequences being non-productive. Because of strong linkage in the cohort, 5 or 6 DR-DQ haplotypes were treated as single units for association and clustering. Class I and class II HLA loci were covered by the typing at four-digit resolution. In an earlier analysis of roughly 600 of the donors, high-throughput TCR beta sequencing was used to judge whether each TCR beta V gene segment behaved as functional or pseudogenic. Beyond this particular receptor, the publication reports: Cytomegalovirus status was reported to be diagnosed by the classifier with high specificity and sensitivity in both the original and validation cohorts. The authors suggested that the approach could potentially be extended to other disease states and immunological phenotypes. Immune exposure information for the cohort was limited to CMV serostatus. The study listed 150 to 200 TCR beta chains as associated with cytomegalovirus. Several of the top co-occurrence clusters appeared to be linked to parvovirus B19, influenza, CMV and Epstein-Barr virus, according to a later analysis. HLA typing was unavailable for some donors at each locus, so association tests used only the typed subset. The sequencing pipeline was judged likely to have produced a cluster of highly shared sequence variants as a technical artifact. Because counts were too low, roughly 18 rarely observed V segments, including chromosome 9 orphons, were left out of the earlier analysis of a few hundred of the donors. In a later genetic analysis, a missense DCLRE1C variant was associated with V-gene and J-gene trimming of TCR beta chains, and the association was replicated in an independent cohort. Three of the identified cytomegalovirus-associated TCR beta chains were confirmed in vitro to be specific for cytomegalovirus antigens. A later analysis found that TCR association rates varied across HLA loci, with DRB1 alleles showing the most associated TCRs and HLA-C alleles the fewest. In an earlier analysis of a few hundred of the donors, most TCR beta V segments were observed in productive rearrangements about 90% or about 30% of the time, broadly matching IMGT annotations. In a later genetic analysis, fewer N-insertions in productive TCRs were reported among donors in an Asian-associated ancestry cluster than the roughly 670-donor mean. In this cohort, only TCR beta chains were sequenced, and detectable features were limited by the absence of alpha or paired-chain data. In a later analysis, HLA-associated TCR beta chains were found to be more clonally expanded and to have lower generation probabilities than equally common non-associated chains. Most TCR sequences were seen in very few donors, while some public TCRs were found in many individuals. Roughly uniform sequencing depth across donors was assumed in presence/absence analyses, although this assumption may not hold. In a later analysis, most CMV-associated TCR beta chains were found to appear HLA-restricted, with HLA associations seemingly driven largely by CMV exposure. Correlated functional status among segregating V segments might be attributable to linkage disequilibrium, but an unknown experimental factor could not be ruled out. Some IMGT-functional V segments, including TRBV6-2 and TRBV6-3, could not be told apart with the 87-base-pair reads, so those segments were excluded. A further reported finding was that TCR beta sequences accurately predicted the HLA-A and HLA-B alleles for most subjects in the first cohort. A later analysis associated approximately 17,000 TCR beta sequences with specific HLA alleles at a false discovery rate of 0.05. Assigning TCR associations to individual alleles was difficult when HLA alleles, especially DR and DQ, strongly co-occurred.

Receptors were amplified or captured by the immunoSEQ multiplex PCR assay. For the multiplex PCR, a mixture combining 60 forward primers for TCR Vbeta segments and 13 reverse primers for TCR Jbeta segments was used. A multiplex PCR assay on genomic DNA amplified the CDR3 region of rearranged TCR beta genes. The amplified TCR beta libraries were sequenced on the Illumina HiSeq System as 87-base-pair reads. The published analysis was carried out like this. A later analysis counted about 82 million unique TCR beta chains across the 666 repertoires, and roughly 10 million of these chains were shared by at least two donors. Raw reads were error-corrected and collapsed into unique sequences by a nearest-neighbor algorithm in which closely related sequences were merged to remove PCR and sequencing errors. V, D and J gene segments were assigned by aligning CDR3 sequences to IMGT reference sequences. For a sequence to be retained, at least a six-nucleotide match to both a V gene segment and a J gene segment was required. A rearrangement was called productive if the CDR3 had no stop codons and remained in frame with V and J, and every other rearrangement was called non-productive. Following IMGT convention, CDR3 was defined as the stretch from the second conserved V-encoded cysteine to the conserved J-encoded phenylalanine. In an earlier analysis of roughly 580 of the donors, sequences lacking an unambiguous match to a single V gene segment were excluded. In an earlier analysis of 500 to 750 of the donors, V segments were called functional above 56.7% productive rearrangements and were called segregating when the between-donor standard deviation exceeded 5%. A statistical classification framework was built for diagnosing cytomegalovirus status from the catalog of TCR beta chain sequences. In a later analysis, V and J genes were assigned by comparing TCR nucleotide sequences against IMGT/GENE-DB human TR gene sequences. In a later analysis, CDR3 sequences and most-parsimonious VDJ recombination scenarios were assigned using the TCRdist pipeline. In a later analysis, each TCR beta chain was defined by its CDR3 amino acid sequence together with its V-gene family, and reads lacking a unique V-gene family were excluded. To address suspected cross-contamination and a sequencing artifact, a later analysis removed under 600 highly shared, low-generation-probability nucleotide sequences. In a later analysis, a clonal expansion index was calculated for each public chain from normalized within-repertoire ranks of inferred template counts. Generation probabilities in a later analysis came from a VDJ recombination model fitted to out-of-frame rearrangements, and those results were checked against IGoR. In a later analysis, TCR-TCR, TCR-HLA and TCR-CMV co-occurrence was scored with hypergeometric tests, and a repertoire-size bias correction was applied to TCR pairs. False discovery rates were estimated in a later analysis by permuting HLA or CMV assignments 20 times. A later analysis grouped co-occurring TCRs with DBSCAN, adding TCRdist sequence similarity when clustering within HLA-allele-positive subsets. Repertoires with fewer than 30,000 or more than 120,000 public chains, plus five repertoires with anomalous nucleotide sharing, were excluded from co-occurrence clustering. TCRdb retrieved this table from immuneACCESS and kept in-frame rearrangements only. Not all clones are present; in checked studies, unresolved V genes account for under half, and no reason is known for the remainder. V, J and clone size are those of that table, while D and trimming were read from the DNA. For this sample the table gives roughly 77,000 clones, of which around 79% were detected only once. The ten largest clones take up approximately 4.4% of the sample.

The cohort consisted of fewer than 700 healthy bone marrow donors. Cohort members were all nominally healthy when sampled, although unrecorded immune exposures were likely present. The donor was CMV seronegative and belonged to the group of more than 300 seronegative cohort members. A peripheral blood sample was collected from each donor, and TCR beta sequencing was performed on peripheral blood mononuclear cells. The Qiagen DNeasy Blood Extraction Kit was used to extract genomic DNA from the blood cell samples. Reading the germline V gene gives CDR1 SGHTA and CDR2 FQGNSA. The CDR3, cysteine through phenylalanine, is 16 amino acids long. Only the CDR3 DNA is retained, 48 bases long and in frame from the first base. V is clipped by 4 bases and J by 0 bases, and the sequence between their germline boundaries is 16 bases long.

This sequence was found in a man aged 35 to 55 in good health and CMV-seronegative. Material: PBMCs. The chain couples TRBV7-2 to TRBJ2-7; the D gene identity is not certain. The DNA is TGTGCCAGCAGCTCCTCCGGAAAGCGCAACTCCTACGAGCAGTACTTC. It encodes CASSSSGKRNSYEQYF.